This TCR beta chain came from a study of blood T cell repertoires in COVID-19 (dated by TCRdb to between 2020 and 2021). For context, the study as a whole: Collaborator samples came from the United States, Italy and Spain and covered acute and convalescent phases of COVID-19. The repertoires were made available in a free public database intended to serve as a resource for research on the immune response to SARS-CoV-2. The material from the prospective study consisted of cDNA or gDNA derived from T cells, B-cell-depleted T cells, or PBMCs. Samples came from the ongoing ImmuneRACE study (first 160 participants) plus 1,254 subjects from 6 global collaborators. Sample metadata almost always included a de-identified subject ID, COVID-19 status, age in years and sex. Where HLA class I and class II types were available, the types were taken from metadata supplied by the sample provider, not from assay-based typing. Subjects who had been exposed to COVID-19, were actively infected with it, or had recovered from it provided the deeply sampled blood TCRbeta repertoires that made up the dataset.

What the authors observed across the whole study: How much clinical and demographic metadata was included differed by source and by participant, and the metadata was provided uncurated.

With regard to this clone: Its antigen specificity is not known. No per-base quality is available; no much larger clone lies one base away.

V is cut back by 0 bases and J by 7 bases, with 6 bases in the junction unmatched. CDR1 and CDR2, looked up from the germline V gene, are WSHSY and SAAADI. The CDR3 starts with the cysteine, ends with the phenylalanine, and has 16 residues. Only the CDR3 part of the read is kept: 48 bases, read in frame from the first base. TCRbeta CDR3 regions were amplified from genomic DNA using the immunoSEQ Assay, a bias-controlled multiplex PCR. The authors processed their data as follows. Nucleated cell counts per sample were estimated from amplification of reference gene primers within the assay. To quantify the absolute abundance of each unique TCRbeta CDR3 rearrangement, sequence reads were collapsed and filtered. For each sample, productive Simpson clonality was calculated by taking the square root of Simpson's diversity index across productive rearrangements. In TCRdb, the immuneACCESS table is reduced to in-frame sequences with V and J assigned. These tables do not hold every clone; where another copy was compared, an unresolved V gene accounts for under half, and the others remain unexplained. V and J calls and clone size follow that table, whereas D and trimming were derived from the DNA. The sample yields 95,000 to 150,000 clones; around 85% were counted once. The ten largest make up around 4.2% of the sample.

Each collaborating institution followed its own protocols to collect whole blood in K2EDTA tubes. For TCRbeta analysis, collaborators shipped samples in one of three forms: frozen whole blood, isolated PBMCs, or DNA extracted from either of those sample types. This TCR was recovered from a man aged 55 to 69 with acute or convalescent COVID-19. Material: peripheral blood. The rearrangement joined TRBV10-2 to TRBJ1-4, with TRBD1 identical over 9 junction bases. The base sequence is TGCGCCAGCAGTGAGTCGATGGGACAGGGATCTGAAAAACTGTTTTTT. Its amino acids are CASSESMGQGSEKLFF.